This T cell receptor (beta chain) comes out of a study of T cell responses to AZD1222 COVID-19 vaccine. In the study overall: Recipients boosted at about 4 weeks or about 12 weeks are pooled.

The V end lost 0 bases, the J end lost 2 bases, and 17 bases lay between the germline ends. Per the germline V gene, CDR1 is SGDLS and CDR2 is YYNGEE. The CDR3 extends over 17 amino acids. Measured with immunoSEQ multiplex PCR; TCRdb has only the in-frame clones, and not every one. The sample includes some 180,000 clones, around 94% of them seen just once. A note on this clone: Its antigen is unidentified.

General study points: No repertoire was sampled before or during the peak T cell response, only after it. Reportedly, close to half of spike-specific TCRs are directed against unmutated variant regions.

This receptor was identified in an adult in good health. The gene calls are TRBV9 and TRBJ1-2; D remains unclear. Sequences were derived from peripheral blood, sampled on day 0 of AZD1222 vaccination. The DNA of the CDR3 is TGTGCCAGCAGCGTAGAAGCCACCTCAGTGGGGAACTATGGCTACACCTTC. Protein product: CASSVEATSVGNYGYTF.